Sequencing of this T cell receptor beta chain was carried out in a study of CD8 T cells in Susac syndrome. Random hexamers were used to reverse transcribe about 0.5 to 1 ug of RNA. Multiplex immunoSEQ PCR targeted 54 Vbeta and 13 Jbeta TCR beta segments. TCRdb itself ran the immunoSEQ multiplex PCR reads through MiXCR, one entry per CDR3 protein. The data contain roughly 50,000 distinct CDR3 sequences, 80% to 95% of them singletons. The control participants were healthy donors, and these controls were matched with respect to both age and sex. The TEMRA cells underwent FACS enrichment, while the CD8+ and CD4+ T cells underwent negative isolation. V shed 0 bases, J shed 8 bases, and the junction held 7 bases outside the gene matches. The CDR3 is 15 residues long. Germline CDR1 is GTSNPN and CDR2 is SVGIG (reference sequence).

The source material was CD8+ T cells from PBMCs. This TCR derives from a human donor in good health. V usage is TRBV30 and J usage is TRBJ1-4, with TRBD1 identical over 9 bases. CDR3 loop: CAWSVLRQGGEKLFF. Written as DNA, the CDR3 is TGTGCCTGGAGTGTACTGAGACAGGGGGGCGAAAAACTGTTTTTT.